A selection of T cell receptor beta chains follows, all from one sample in a study of OX40 agonist ivuxolimab in advanced cancers. Data came from immunoSEQ multiplex PCR; TCRdb stores just in-frame clones and leaves some out. The sample holds about 34,000 clones, over 90% seen once. The sample here was CD4+ or CD8+ T cells sorted from blood, taken in a trial of the OX40 agonist ivuxolimab. The receptor set was obtained from an adult with an advanced solid tumor such as melanoma, head and neck, liver or kidney cancer. CDR3s include the opening cysteine and the closing phenylalanine or tryptophan. Fields, in order: V gene, clone size, D gene, J gene, CDR3 protein, CDR3 DNA. The D gene is left open where the match is weak. Clone size is shown for a subset of rows, as once, few, many or a class of expanded clone.

TRBV10-3	NA	NA	TRBJ1-5	CAISESGDQPQHF	TGTGCCATCAGTGAGTCAGGGGATCAGCCCCAGCATTTT
TRBV6-7	NA	TRBD2	TRBJ2-4	CASSYSSSGVSLAKNIQYF	TGTGCCAGCAGTTACTCGTCTAGCGGGGTTTCCTTAGCCAAAAACATTCAGTACTTC
TRBV28	NA	TRBD2	TRBJ2-7	CASTHPSGITYEQYF	TGTGCCAGCACTCACCCTAGCGGGATAACCTACGAGCAGTACTTC
TRBV7-2	NA	NA	TRBJ1-6	CASREQIQPNSPLHF	TGTGCCAGCAGGGAACAGATACAGCCAAATTCACCCCTCCACTTT
TRBV19	once	TRBD2	TRBJ2-3	CASSIRTSATDTQYF	TGTGCCAGTAGTATAAGGACTAGCGCCACAGATACGCAGTATTTT
TRBV4-2	NA	NA	TRBJ2-1	CASSQVSNEQFF	TGTGCCAGCAGCCAAGTTTCCAATGAGCAGTTCTTC
TRBV15	NA	TRBD2	TRBJ2-7	CATSSKRASGRGNEEQYF	TGTGCCACCAGCTCTAAGAGGGCTAGCGGGCGGGGTAATGAAGAGCAGTACTTC
TRBV19	NA	NA	TRBJ2-3	CASSPPEGGSTDTQYF	TGTGCCAGTAGTCCCCCCGAGGGGGGTAGCACAGATACGCAGTATTTT
TRBV11-2	NA	NA	TRBJ1-4	CASSYIDGTNEKLFF	TGTGCCAGCAGCTACATTGACGGAACTAATGAAAAACTGTTTTTT
TRBV6-1	once	NA	TRBJ1-2	CASSEVQGNGYTF	TGTGCCAGCAGTGAAGTTCAGGGTAATGGCTACACCTTC
TRBV6-1	NA	NA	TRBJ2-2	CASSPGFTGELFF	TGTGCCAGCAGCCCAGGGTTCACCGGGGAGCTGTTTTTT
TRBV29-1	NA	NA	TRBJ2-1	CSVYFGGGTDYNEQFF	TGCAGCGTCTACTTCGGGGGGGGGACAGATTACAATGAGCAGTTCTTC
TRBV19	NA	NA	TRBJ2-2	CASSIVPNTGELFF	TGTGCCAGTAGTATAGTCCCGAACACCGGGGAGCTGTTTTTT
TRBV2	NA	TRBD2	TRBJ2-7	CASSDERAGEQYF	TGTGCCAGCAGTGACGAGAGAGCGGGAGAGCAGTACTTC
TRBV18	NA	NA	TRBJ1-1	CASSPLMRNTEAFF	TGTGCCAGCTCACCACTAATGAGGAACACTGAAGCTTTCTTT
TRBV7-9	NA	NA	TRBJ2-5	CASSLAGETQYF	TGTGCCAGCAGCTTAGCTGGTGAGACCCAGTACTTC
TRBV18	NA	NA	TRBJ1-1	CASSPEVNIPEAFF	TGTGCCAGCTCACCCGAAGTCAACATCCCTGAAGCTTTCTTT
TRBV6-5	few	NA	TRBJ2-7	CASGEGVDYEQYF	TGTGCCAGCGGGGAAGGGGTGGACTACGAGCAGTACTTC
TRBV7-8	NA	TRBD1	TRBJ2-1	CASSPPWGQGYNEQFF	TGTGCCAGCAGCCCCCCTTGGGGACAGGGGTACAATGAGCAGTTCTTC
TRBV18	NA	TRBD1	TRBJ1-2	CASSPNRDSAYGYTF	TGTGCCAGCTCACCAAACCGGGACAGTGCTTATGGCTACACCTTC
TRBV25-1	NA	TRBD1	TRBJ2-3	CASRRDSNFGDTQYF	TGTGCCAGCAGAAGGGACAGCAACTTTGGAGATACGCAGTATTTT
TRBV6-1	NA	TRBD2	TRBJ2-3	CASTSGRTDTQYF	TGTGCCAGCACTAGCGGCCGCACAGATACGCAGTATTTT
TRBV2	NA	NA	TRBJ2-3	CASKGNWGVGFTDTQYF	TGTGCCAGCAAGGGCAATTGGGGGGTTGGTTTCACAGATACGCAGTATTTT
TRBV28	few	NA	TRBJ1-5	CASSPQGPPQHF	TGTGCCAGCAGTCCCCAGGGACCGCCCCAGCATTTT
TRBV7-3	NA	NA	TRBJ2-1	CASSLSASPPNEQFF	TGTGCCAGCAGCTTATCGGCTAGCCCACCCAATGAGCAGTTCTTC
TRBV19	NA	TRBD2	TRBJ2-5	CASSIVASGEETQYF	TGTGCCAGTAGTATAGTCGCTAGCGGGGAAGAGACCCAGTACTTC